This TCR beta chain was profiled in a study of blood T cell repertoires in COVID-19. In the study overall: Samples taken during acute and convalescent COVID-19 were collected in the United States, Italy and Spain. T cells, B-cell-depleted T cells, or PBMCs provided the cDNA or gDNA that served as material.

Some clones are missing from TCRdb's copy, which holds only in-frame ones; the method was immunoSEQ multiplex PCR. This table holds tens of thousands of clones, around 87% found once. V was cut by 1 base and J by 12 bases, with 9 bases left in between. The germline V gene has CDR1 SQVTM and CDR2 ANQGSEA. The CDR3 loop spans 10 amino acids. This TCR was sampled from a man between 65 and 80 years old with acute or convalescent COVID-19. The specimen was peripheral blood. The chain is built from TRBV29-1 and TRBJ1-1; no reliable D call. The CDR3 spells CSVEGLNTFF. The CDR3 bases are TGCAGCGTTGAAGGTCTAAATACTTTCTTT.